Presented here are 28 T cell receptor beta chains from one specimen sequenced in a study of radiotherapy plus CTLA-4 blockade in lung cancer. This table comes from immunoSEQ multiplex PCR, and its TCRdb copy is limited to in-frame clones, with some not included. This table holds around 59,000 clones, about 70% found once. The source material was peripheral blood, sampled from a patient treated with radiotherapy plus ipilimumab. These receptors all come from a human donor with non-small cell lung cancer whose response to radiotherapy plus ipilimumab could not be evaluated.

The CDR3 nucleotides are TGCGCCAGCAGCTGGGACAGGATCTACAATGAGCAGTTCTTC. As protein: CASSWDRIYNEQFF. The chain has TRBV5-1 and TRBJ2-1, with 8 bases fitting TRBD1. The V gene's germline CDR1 is SGHRS and CDR2 YFSETQ. J gave up 3 bases and V 3 bases, and 2 bases lay outside the gene matches. The CDR3 has 14 residues.

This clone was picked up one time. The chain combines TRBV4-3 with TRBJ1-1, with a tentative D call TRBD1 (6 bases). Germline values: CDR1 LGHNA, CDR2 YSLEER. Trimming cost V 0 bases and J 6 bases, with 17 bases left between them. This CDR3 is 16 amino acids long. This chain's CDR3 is CASSQDPAGEGAEAFF. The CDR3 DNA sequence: TGCGCCAGCAGCCAAGATCCGGCAGGGGAAGGCGCTGAAGCTTTCTTT.

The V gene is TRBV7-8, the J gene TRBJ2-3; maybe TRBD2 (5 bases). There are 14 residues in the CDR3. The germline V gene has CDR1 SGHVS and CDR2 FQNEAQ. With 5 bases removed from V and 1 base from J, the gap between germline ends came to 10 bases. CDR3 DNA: TGTGCCAGCAGCATAATTAGCGGCACAGATACGCAGTATTTT. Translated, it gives CASSIISGTDTQYF.

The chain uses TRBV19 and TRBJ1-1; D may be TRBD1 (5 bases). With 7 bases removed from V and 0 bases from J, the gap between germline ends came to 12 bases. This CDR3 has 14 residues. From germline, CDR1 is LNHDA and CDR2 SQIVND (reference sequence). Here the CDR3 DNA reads TGTGCCAGTATTCGGGGAGGGGTGAACACTGAAGCTTTCTTT. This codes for CASIRGGVNTEAFF.

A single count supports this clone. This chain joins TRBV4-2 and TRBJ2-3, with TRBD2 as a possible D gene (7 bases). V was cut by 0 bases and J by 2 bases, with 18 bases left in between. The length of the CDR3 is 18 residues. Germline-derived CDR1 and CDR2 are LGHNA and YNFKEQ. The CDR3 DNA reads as TGTGCCAGCAGCCAAGAACACGGCGCGGGGGCCTTCACAGATACGCAGTATTTT. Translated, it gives CASSQEHGAGAFTDTQYF.

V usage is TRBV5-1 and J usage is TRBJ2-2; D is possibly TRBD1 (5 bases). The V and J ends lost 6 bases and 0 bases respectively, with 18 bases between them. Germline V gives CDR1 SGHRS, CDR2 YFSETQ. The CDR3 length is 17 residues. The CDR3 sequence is CASTSNTWGPNTGELFF. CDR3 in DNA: TGCGCCAGCACCTCCAACACTTGGGGCCCGAACACCGGGGAGCTGTTTTTT. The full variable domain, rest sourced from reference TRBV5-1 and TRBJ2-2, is KAGVTQTPRYLIKTRGQQVTLSCSPISGHRSVSWYQQTPGQGLQFLFEYFSETQRNKGNFPGRFSGRQFSNSRSEMNVSTLELGDSALYLCASTSNTWGPNTGELFFGEGSRLTVL.

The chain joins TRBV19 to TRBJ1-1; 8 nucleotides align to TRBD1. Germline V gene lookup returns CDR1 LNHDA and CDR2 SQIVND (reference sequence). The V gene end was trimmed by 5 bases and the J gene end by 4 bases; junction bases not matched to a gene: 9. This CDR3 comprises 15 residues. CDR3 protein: CASSVNRDRFTEAFF. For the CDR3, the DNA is TGTGCCAGTAGTGTGAACCGGGACAGGTTCACTGAAGCTTTCTTT.

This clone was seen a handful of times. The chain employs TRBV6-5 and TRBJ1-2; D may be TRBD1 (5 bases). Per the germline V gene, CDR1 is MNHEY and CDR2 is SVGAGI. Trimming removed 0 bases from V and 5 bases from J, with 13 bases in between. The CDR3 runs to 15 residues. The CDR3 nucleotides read TGTGCCAGCAGTTACTCCACAGGCCCAGGTTATGGCTACACCTTC. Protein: CASSYSTGPGYGYTF.

CDR3 in amino acids: CASSYKGGRGDTQYF. The CDR3, as DNA: TGTGCCAGCAGTTACAAAGGGGGGAGGGGAGATACGCAGTATTTT. This chain uses TRBV6-5 with TRBJ2-3, with D possibly matching TRBD2 (7 bases). The V gene lost 2 bases and the J gene lost 5 bases, with 14 bases spanning the gap. Germline V lookup: CDR1 MNHEY, CDR2 SVGAGI. The CDR3 has 15 residues.

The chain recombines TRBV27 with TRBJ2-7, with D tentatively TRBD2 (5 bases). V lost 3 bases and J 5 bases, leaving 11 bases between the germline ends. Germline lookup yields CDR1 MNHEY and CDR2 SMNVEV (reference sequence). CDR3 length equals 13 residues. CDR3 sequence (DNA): TGTGCCAGCAGTTTCGGGTTAGCGAACGAGCAGTACTTC. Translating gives CASSFGLANEQYF.

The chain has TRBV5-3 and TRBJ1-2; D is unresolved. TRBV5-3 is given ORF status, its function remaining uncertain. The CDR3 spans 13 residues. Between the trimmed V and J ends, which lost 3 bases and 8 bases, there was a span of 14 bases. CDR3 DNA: TGTGCCAGAAGCTCGTCGCCCGAGGAGGGCTACACCTTC. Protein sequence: CARSSSPEEGYTF.

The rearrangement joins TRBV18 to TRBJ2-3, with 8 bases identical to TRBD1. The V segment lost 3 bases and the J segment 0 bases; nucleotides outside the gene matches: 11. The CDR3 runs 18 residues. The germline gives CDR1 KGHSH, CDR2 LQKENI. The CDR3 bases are TGTGCCAGCTCACCGGAACAGGGGGTTTTCGCTAGCACAGATACGCAGTATTTT. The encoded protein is CASSPEQGVFASTDTQYF. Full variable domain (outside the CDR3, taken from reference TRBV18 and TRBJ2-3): NAGVMQNPRHLVRRRGQEARLRCSPMKGHSHVYWYRQLPEEGLKFMVYLQKENIIDESGMPKERFSAEFPKEGPSILRIQQVVRGDSAAYFCASSPEQGVFASTDTQYFGPGTRLTVL.

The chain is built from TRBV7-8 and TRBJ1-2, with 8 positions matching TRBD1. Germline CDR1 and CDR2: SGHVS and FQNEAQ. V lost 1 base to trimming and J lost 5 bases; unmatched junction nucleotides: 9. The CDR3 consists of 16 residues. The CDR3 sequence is CASSLGLDRALYGYTF. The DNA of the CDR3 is TGTGCCAGCAGCTTAGGGCTGGACAGGGCTCTGTATGGCTACACCTTC.

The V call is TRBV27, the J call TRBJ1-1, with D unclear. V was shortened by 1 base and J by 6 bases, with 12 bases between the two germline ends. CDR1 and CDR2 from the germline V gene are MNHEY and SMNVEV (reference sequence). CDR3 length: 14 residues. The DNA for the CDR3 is TGTGCCAGCAGTTTATTGAGTTTTGCGGCTGAAGCTTTCTTT. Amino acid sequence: CASSLLSFAAEAFF.

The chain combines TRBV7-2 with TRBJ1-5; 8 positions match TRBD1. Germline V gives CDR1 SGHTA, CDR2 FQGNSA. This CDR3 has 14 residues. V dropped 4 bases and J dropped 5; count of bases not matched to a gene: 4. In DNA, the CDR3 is TGTGCCAGCAGCTCAGGACAGGGCCATCAGCCCCAGCATTTT. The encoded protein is CASSSGQGHQPQHF.

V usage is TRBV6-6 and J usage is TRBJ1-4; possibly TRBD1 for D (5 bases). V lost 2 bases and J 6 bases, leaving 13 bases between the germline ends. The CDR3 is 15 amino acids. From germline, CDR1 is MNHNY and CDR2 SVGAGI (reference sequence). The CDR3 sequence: CASSYRQGGDEKLFF. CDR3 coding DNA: TGTGCCAGCAGTTACCGGCAGGGAGGGGATGAAAAACTGTTTTTT.

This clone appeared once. CDR3 residues: CASSVGAGSYEQYF. The CDR3, as DNA: TGTGCCAGCAGCGTAGGTGCGGGCTCCTACGAGCAGTACTTC. V usage is TRBV9 and J usage is TRBJ2-7; TRBD2 is a possible D gene (5 bases). V was trimmed by 0 bases and J by 0 bases, leaving 7 bases between them. The length of the CDR3 is 14 residues. The germline V gene has CDR1 SGDLS and CDR2 YYNGEE.

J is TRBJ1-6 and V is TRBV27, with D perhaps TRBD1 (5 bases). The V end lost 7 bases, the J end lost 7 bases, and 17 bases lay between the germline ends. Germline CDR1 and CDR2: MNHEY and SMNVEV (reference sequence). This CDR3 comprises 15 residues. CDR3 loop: CASKRPGHLNSPLHF. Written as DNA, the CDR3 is TGTGCCAGCAAAAGACCCGGACATCTAAATTCACCCCTCCACTTT.

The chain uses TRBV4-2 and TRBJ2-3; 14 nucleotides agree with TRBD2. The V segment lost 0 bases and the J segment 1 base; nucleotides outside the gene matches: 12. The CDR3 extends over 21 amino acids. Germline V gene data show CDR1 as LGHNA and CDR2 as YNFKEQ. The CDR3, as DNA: TGTGCCAGCAGCCAAGATCTCATCGCAGGGGGACTAGCGGGAGGCACAGATACGCAGTATTTT. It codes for CASSQDLIAGGLAGGTDTQYF.

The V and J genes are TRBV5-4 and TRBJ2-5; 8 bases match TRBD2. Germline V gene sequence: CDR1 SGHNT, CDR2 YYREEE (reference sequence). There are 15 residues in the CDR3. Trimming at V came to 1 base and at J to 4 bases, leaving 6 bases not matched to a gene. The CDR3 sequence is CASSLRRGVGETQYF. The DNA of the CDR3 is TGTGCCAGCAGCTTGCGGCGGGGGGTGGGAGAGACCCAGTACTTC.

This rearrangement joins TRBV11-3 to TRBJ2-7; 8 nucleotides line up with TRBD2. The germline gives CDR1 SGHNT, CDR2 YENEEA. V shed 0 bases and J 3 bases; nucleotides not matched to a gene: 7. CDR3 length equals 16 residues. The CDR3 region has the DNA TGTGCCAGCAGCTTAGATCGGGGGGGGTTCGTCTACGAGCAGTACTTC. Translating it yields CASSLDRGGFVYEQYF.

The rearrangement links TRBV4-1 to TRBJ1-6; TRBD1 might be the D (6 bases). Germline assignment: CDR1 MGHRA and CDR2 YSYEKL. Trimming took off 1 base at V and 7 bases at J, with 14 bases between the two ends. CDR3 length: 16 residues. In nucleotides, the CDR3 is TGCGCCAGCAGCCAAGGTCAAGGGGGAGAAAATTCACCCCTCCACTTT. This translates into CASSQGQGGENSPLHF.

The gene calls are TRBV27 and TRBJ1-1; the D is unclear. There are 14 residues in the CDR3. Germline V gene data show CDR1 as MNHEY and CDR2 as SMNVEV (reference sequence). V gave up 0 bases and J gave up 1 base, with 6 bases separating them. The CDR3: CASSLSLANTEAFF. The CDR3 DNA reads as TGTGCCAGCAGTTTATCGTTGGCGAACACTGAAGCTTTCTTT.

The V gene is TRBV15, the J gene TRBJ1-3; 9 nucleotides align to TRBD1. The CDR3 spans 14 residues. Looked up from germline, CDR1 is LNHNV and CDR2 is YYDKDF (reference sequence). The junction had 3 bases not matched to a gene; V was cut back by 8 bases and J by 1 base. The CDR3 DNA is TGTGCCACCGGGACAGGGAGTTCTGGAAACACCATATATTTT. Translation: CATGTGSSGNTIYF.

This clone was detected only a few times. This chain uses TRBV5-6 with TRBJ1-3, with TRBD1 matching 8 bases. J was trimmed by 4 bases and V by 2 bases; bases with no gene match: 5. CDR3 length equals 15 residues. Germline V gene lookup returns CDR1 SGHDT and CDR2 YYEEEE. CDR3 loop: CASSLAGQGGNTIYF. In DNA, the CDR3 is TGTGCCAGCAGCTTAGCAGGACAGGGAGGAAACACCATATATTTT.

The CDR3 bases are TGTGCCAGTAGTAAGGGACAGATCACAGATACGCAGTATTTT. Translated: CASSKGQITDTQYF. The chain employs TRBV19 and TRBJ2-3, with 7 bases identical to TRBD1. V shed 4 bases and J 2 bases; nucleotides not matched to a gene: 3. In germline, CDR1 is LNHDA, CDR2 SQIVND (reference sequence). This CDR3 region has 14 residues.

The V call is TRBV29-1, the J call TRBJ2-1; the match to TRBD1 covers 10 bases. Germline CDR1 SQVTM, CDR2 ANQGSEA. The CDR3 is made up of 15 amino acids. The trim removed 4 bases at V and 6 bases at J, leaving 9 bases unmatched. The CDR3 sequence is CSVGGRDRGPNEQFF. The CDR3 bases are TGCAGCGTTGGGGGCCGGGACAGGGGCCCCAATGAGCAGTTCTTC.

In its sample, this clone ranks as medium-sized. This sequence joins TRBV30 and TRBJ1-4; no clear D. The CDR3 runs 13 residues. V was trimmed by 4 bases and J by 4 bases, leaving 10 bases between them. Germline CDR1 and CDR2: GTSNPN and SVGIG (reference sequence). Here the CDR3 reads CAWMSPSNEKLFF. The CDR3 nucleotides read TGTGCCTGGATGAGTCCGAGTAATGAAAAACTGTTTTTT.